Sequencing of this T cell receptor beta chain was carried out in a study of shared clonotypes between healthy human individuals. The wider study: Each donor contributed plates that comprised three CD4 naive, three CD4 memory, two CD8 naive and one CD8 memory.

For sorted subsets, roughly 210 ng DNA per replicate equaled 30,000 or so T cell genomes. Clones were sequenced by immunoSEQ multiplex PCR, and TCRdb holds only the in-frame ones, with some missing. In the table there are some 1.4 million clones, roughly 96% of which are singletons. CDR1 is MNHEY and CDR2 is SMNVEV in the germline V gene (reference sequence). The CDR3 totals 20 residues. V trimming: 3 bases; J trimming: 0 bases; junction bases outside the gene matches: 10. The chain employs TRBV27 and TRBJ2-1, with 14 bases matching TRBD2. The sequence derives from a man in his thirties or forties in good health. The sequencing sample was made of naive CD4+ T cells sorted from blood. The subset denotes: CD45RA+ positively selected. CDR3 protein: CASSFKYPTSGRASYNEQFF. The CDR3 DNA follows: TGTGCCAGCAGTTTTAAGTATCCGACTAGCGGGAGGGCCTCCTACAATGAGCAGTTCTTC.